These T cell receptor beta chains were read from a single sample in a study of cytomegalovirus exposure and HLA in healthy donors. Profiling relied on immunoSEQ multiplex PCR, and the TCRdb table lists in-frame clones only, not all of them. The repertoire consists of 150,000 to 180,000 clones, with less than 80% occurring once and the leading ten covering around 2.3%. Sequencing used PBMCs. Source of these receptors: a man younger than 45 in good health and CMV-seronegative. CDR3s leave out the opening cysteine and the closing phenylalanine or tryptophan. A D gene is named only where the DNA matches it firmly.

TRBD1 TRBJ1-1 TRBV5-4 ASSLQGGGDTEAF
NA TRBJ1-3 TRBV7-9 ASSFYTGGLDTIY
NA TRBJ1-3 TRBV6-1 ASTLDSGNTIY
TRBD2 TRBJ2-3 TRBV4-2 ASRQTSFGNTDTQY
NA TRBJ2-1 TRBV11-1 ASSLVAGFSNEQF
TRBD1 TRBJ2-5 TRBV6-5 ASRTGTEIETQY
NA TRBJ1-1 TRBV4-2 ASSPRLARAEAF
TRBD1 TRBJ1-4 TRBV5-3 ARSLVTGTEEKLF
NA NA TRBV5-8 ASSLAADYEQY
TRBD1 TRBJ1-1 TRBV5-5 ASSLTGETEAF
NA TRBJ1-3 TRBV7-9 ASSLSSGVANTIY
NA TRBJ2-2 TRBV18 ASSPGGPRNTGELF
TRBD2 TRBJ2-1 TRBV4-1 ASSRPGLAYNEQF
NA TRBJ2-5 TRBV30 AWSRPHGSQETQY
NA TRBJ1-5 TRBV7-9 ASSSRGAGDNQPQH
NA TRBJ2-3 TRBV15 ATSRAGSDTQY
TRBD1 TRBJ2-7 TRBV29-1 SVAQILDRPSSYEQY
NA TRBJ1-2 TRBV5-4 ASTSTALNYGYT
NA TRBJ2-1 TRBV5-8 ASSLVSGSNNEQF
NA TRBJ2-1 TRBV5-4 ASSLVGGHEQF
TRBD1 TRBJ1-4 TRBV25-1 ASSAIDRDGEKLF
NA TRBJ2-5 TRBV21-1 ASSSGAKETQY
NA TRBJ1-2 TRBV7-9 ASSSDGLAVYGYT
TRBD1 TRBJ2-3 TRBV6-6 ASSTRDRGRTDTQY
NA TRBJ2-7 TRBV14 ASSLSGGEYEQY
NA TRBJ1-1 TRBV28 ASSTGGGSATEAF
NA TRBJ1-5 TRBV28 ASSFVQGLNQPQH
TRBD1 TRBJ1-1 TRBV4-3 ASSQYRGTEAF
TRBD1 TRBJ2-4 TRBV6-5 ASTDRDKNIQY
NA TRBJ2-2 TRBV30 AWSLTPNTGELF
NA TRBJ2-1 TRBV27 ASSRAREQF
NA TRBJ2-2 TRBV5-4 ASSLKGGTGELF
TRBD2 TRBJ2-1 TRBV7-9 ASSNNAGVSYNEQF
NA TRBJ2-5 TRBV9 ASSVDTQETQY